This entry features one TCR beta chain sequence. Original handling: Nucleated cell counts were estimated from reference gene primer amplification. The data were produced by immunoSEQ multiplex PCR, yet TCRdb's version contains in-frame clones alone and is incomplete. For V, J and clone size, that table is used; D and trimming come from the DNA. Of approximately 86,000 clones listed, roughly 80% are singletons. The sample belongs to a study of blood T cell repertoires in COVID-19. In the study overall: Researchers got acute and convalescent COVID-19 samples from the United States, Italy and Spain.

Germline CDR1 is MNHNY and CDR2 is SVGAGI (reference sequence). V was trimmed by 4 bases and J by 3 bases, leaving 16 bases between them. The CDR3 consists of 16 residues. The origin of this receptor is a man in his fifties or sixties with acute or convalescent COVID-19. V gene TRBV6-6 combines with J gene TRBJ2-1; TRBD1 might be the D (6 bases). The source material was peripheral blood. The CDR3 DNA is TGTGCCAGCAGTTGGACAGCCCCTCAGCTCTACAATGAGCAGTTCTTC. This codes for CASSWTAPQLYNEQFF.